This TCR beta chain was sequenced in a study of shared clonotypes between healthy human individuals. Profiling relied on immunoSEQ multiplex PCR, and the TCRdb table lists in-frame clones only, not all of them. The data show approximately 500,000 clones, about 96% seen once. The germline gives CDR1 SGDLS, CDR2 YYNGEE. Trimming shortened V by 3 bases and J by 4 bases, and 11 bases separated the two germline ends. This CDR3 comprises 15 residues. This chain links TRBV9 with TRBJ2-6, with D hard to call. Sequenced: naive CD4+ T cells sorted from blood. Stated subset: CD45RA+ positively selected. This TCR came from a woman in her twenties or thirties in good health. In DNA, the CDR3 is TGTGCCAGCAGCGAGCTGGATTCCGGGGCCAACGTCCTGACTTTC. This translates into CASSELDSGANVLTF.